This T cell receptor (beta chain) is from a study of fetal regulatory T cell absence and autoimmunity. Study summary: Without clinical diabetes, IPEX patients showed exocrine pancreas autoimmunity.

Study results and limitations: Cord blood and pancreas showed broadly similar TRB gene family usage. Some top pancreas TCR clones were over 85-fold enriched versus cord blood.

V lost 10 bases and J 13 bases, leaving 15 bases between the germline ends. Germline CDR1 SNHLY, CDR2 FYNNEI. The CDR3 is 10 residues long. The survey-level immunoSEQ assay was used. Profiling relied on immunoSEQ multiplex PCR, and the TCRdb table lists in-frame clones only, not all of them. This table holds approximately 94,000 clones, 60% to 80% found once. In regard to this clone: Its specificity is unknown.

This TCR was recovered from a male donor with IPEX syndrome. This chain uses TRBV2 with TRBJ2-3; possibly TRBD2 for D (6 bases). Sequencing input: pancreas tissue. The CDR3 loop reads CATSGTRKYF. The CDR3 DNA is TGTGCCACCTCCGGGACTCGCAAGTATTTT.